The T cell receptor beta chain described here comes from a study of T-cell memory formation after mild COVID-19. The overall study: For the most part, TCR clusters were specific to one donor.

CDR3 length equals 11 residues. Study results and limitations: There was a balanced CD4/CD8 profile in clones contracting day 15 to 85, and later expanders leaned CD4+.

Notes on this clonotype: Its antigen is unidentified.

One entry per CDR3 protein, called by TCRdb with MiXCR from the 5' RACE reads. The table shows around 320,000 distinct CDR3 sequences, with roughly 19% occurring only once. This TCR derives from a man in his late teens or twenties who had mild COVID-19 (a few samples of this study predate the infection). Cell type and time point are not known. Sequenced material: PBMCs or a T cell subset sorted from them (not recorded which). The chain is built from TRBV21-1 and TRBJ1-5; TRBD1, the D gene given by the table, was not confirmed from the DNA. TRBV21-1 is assigned pseudogene status. CDR3 protein: CARDRLSPQHF. Here the CDR3 DNA reads TGTGCCAGGGACAGGTTATCGCCCCAGCATTTT.